This T cell receptor beta chain was retrieved from a study of radiotherapy plus CTLA-4 blockade in lung cancer. With respect to this clone: Its specificity is not known.

Sequenced by immunoSEQ multiplex PCR; TCRdb stores in-frame clones only, minus some. The table shows 86,000 or so clones, with 78% occurring only once. Study-wide results and limits: After treatment with radiotherapy plus ipilimumab, TCR clones that came from the tumor expanded in blood.

The CDR3 runs 14 residues. Trimming pared 4 bases from V and 4 bases from J, leaving 11 bases between. The germline V gene encodes CDR1 MGHRA and CDR2 YSYEKL. J is TRBJ1-5 and V is TRBV4-1, with D perhaps TRBD1 (5 bases). The sequences come from peripheral blood, collected from a patient treated with radiotherapy plus ipilimumab. This sequence was found in a human donor with non-small cell lung cancer who had a partial response to radiotherapy plus ipilimumab. Some clones in this sample may be carry-over from other donors' samples. The CDR3 nucleotides are TGCGCCAGCAGCCTAACGGCAGGGAATCAGCCCCAGCATTTT. Its protein product is CASSLTAGNQPQHF.